Below, 9 T cell receptor beta chains from the same sample are listed, as sequenced in a study of blood T cell repertoires in COVID-19. This table comes from immunoSEQ multiplex PCR, and its TCRdb copy is limited to in-frame clones, with some not included. In the table there are about 280,000 clones, 88% of which are singletons. Material for sequencing was peripheral blood. The receptors originated from a man younger than 35 with active or convalescent COVID-19.

This chain uses TRBV6-5 with TRBJ2-7, with 8 positions matching TRBD1. V shed 10 bases and J 7 bases; nucleotides not matched to a gene: 12. Germline loops: CDR1 MNHEY, CDR2 SVGAGI. The CDR3 length is 13 residues. CDR3 bases: TGTGCCATCTCCGGGACAGGTACGGGAGAGCAGTACTTC. Protein: CAISGTGTGEQYF.

The J gene is TRBJ1-1, the V gene TRBV4-3; no clear D. Trimming stripped 1 base from V and 4 bases from J, with 13 bases between. Germline lookup yields CDR1 LGHNA and CDR2 YSLEER. The CDR3 loop spans 15 amino acids. The chain's CDR3 is CASSQVANGITEAFF. The DNA for the CDR3 is TGCGCCAGCAGCCAAGTAGCGAATGGAATCACTGAAGCTTTCTTT.

The V call is TRBV9, the J call TRBJ2-3; 8 bases are a match to TRBD1. J was trimmed by 4 bases and V by 4 bases; bases with no gene match: 11. Germline V lookup: CDR1 SGDLS, CDR2 YYNGEE. The CDR3 consists of 16 residues. In nucleotides, the CDR3 is TGTGCCAGCAGCACCCGGTCAGGGGGCTTGGCAGATACGCAGTATTTT. Residues: CASSTRSGGLADTQYF.

The V gene is TRBV7-5, the J gene TRBJ1-1. TRBV7-5 is listed as a pseudogene. The CDR3 runs 19 residues. The CDR3 protein is CARSLRRKGRPLGGTEAFF. The DNA of the CDR3 is TGTGCCAGAAGCTTAAGACGGAAAGGCAGACCCCTTGGCGGTACTGAAGCTTTCTTT.

This clone was seen a single time. The genes are TRBV18 and TRBJ1-2; no clear D. The CDR3 covers 14 residues. V was cut by 2 bases and J by 1 base, with 8 bases left in between. CDR1 and CDR2 from the germline V gene are KGHSH and LQKENI. CDR3 sequence: CASSPEGSNYGYTF. The CDR3 coding sequence is TGTGCCAGCTCACCAGAAGGGAGTAACTATGGCTACACCTTC.

In this sample, this clone turned up once. V and J are TRBV19 and TRBJ1-1; D might be TRBD1 (6 bases). This CDR3 spans 14 amino acids. Trimming removed 10 bases from V and 1 base from J, with 16 bases in between. In germline, CDR1 is LNHDA, CDR2 SQIVND (reference sequence). CDR3 in amino acids: CATAWGGQNTEAFF. The DNA for the CDR3 is TGTGCCACCGCGTGGGGGGGGCAGAACACTGAAGCTTTCTTT.

The chain employs TRBV7-9 and TRBJ1-6; TRBD1 might be the D (6 bases). The CDR3 runs to 15 residues. Trimming pared 3 bases from V and 10 bases from J, leaving 16 bases between. Per the germline V gene, CDR1 is SEHNR and CDR2 is FQNEAQ (reference sequence). The CDR3 is CASSLNSGADSPLHF. The DNA of the CDR3 is TGTGCCAGCAGCTTGAATTCAGGGGCGGACTCACCCCTCCACTTT.

In its sample, this clone was seen once. The chain has TRBV6-2 or TRBV6-3 and TRBJ2-1; D gene uncertain. V was clipped by 2 bases and J by 13 bases, with 12 bases between them. The CDR3 length is 12 residues. CDR1 is MNHEY and CDR2 is SVGEGT in the germline V gene. The CDR3 DNA follows: TGTGCCAGCAGTTACCTGTCGCACACCCAGTTCTTC. Its protein product is CASSYLSHTQFF.

This chain connects TRBV7-2 to TRBJ2-3; possible D gene TRBD2, 5 bases. The CDR3 is 16 residues long. Germline CDR1 SGHTA, CDR2 FQGNSA. V was pared by 1 base and J by 1 base, with 12 bases between. CDR3 coding DNA: TGTGCCAGCAGCTTAGGTCCGTATAGCGGCACAGATACGCAGTATTTT. Translating it yields CASSLGPYSGTDTQYF.